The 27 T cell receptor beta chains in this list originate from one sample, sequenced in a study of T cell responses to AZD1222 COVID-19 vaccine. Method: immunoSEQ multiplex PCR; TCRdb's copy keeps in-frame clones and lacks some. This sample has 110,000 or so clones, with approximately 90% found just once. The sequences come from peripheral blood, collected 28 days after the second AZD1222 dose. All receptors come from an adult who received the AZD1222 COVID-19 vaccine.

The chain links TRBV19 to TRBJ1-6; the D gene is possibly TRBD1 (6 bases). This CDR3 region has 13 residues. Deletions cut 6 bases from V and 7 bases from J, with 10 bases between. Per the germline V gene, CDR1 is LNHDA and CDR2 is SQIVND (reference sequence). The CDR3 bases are TGTGCCAGTAGAGCACAGGGCAATTCACCCCTCCACTTT. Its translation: CASRAQGNSPLHF.

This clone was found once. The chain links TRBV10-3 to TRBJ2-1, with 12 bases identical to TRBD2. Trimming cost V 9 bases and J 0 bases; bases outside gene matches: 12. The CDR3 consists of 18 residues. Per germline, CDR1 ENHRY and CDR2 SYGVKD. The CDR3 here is CAIMTSGGRFSSYNEQFF. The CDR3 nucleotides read TGTGCCATTATGACTAGCGGGGGCCGATTCAGCTCCTACAATGAGCAGTTCTTC.

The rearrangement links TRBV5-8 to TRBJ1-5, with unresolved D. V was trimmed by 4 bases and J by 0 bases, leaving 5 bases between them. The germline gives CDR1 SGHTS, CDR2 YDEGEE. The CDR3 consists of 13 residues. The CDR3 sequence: CASSAGSNQPQHF. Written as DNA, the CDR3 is TGTGCCAGCAGCGCCGGTAGCAATCAGCCCCAGCATTTT.

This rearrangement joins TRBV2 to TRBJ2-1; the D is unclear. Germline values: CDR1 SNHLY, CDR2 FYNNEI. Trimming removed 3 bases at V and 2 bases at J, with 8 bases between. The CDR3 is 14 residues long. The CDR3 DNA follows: TGTGCCAGCAGTGACCGAGCCACCTACAATGAGCAGTTCTTC. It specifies CASSDRATYNEQFF.

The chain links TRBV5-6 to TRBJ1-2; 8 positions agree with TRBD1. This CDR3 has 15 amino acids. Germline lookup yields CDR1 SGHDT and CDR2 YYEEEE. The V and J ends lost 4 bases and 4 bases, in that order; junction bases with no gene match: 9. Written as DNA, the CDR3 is TGTGCCAGCAGCCCTGGGACAGGCGGGCCCTATGGCTACACCTTC. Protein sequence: CASSPGTGGPYGYTF. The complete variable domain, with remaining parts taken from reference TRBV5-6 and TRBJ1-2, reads DAGVTQSPTHLIKTRGQQVTLRCSPKSGHDTVSWYQQALGQGPQFIFQYYEEEERQRGNFPDRFSGHQFPNYSSELNVNALLLGDSALYLCASSPGTGGPYGYTFGSGTRLTVV.

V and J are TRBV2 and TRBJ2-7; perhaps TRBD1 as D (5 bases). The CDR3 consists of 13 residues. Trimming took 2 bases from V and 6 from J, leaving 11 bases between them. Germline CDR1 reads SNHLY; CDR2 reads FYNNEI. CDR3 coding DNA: TGTGCCAGCAGTGAAAGGGGCAGGTTCGAGCAGTACTTC. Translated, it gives CASSERGRFEQYF.

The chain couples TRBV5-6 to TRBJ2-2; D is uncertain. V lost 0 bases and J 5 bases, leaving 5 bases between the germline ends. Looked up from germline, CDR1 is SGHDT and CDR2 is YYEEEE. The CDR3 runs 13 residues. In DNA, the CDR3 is TGTGCCAGCAGCTTGGTAGAAACCGGGGAGCTGTTTTTT. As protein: CASSLVETGELFF. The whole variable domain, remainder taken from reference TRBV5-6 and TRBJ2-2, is DAGVTQSPTHLIKTRGQQVTLRCSPKSGHDTVSWYQQALGQGPQFIFQYYEEEERQRGNFPDRFSGHQFPNYSSELNVNALLLGDSALYLCASSLVETGELFFGEGSRLTVL.

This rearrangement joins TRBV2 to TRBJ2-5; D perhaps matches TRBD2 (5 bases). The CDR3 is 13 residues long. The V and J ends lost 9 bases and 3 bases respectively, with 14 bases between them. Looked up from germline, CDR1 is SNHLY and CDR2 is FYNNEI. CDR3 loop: CASRGLAEETQYF. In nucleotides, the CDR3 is TGTGCCAGTCGTGGGCTAGCCGAAGAGACCCAGTACTTC.

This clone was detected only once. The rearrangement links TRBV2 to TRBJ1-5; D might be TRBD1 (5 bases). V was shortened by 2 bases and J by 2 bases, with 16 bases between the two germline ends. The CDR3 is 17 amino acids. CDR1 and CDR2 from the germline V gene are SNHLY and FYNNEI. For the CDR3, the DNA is TGTGCCAGCAGTGAATACCCCCCAGGGTTGGGCAATCAGCCCCAGCATTTT. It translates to CASSEYPPGLGNQPQHF.

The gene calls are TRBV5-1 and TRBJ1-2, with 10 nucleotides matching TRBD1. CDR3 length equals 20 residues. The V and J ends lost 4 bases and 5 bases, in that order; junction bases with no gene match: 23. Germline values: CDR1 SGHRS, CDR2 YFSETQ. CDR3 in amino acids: CASSGYTGTGASSSGYGYTF. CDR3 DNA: TGCGCCAGCAGCGGATACACCGGGACAGGGGCTTCTTCGAGTGGTTATGGCTACACCTTC.

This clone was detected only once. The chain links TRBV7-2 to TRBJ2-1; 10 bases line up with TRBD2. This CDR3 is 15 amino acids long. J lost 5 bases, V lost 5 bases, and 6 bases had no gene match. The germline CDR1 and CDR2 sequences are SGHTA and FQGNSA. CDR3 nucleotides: TGTGCCAGCAGCCCTCGGACTAGCGGAAACAATGAGCAGTTCTTC. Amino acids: CASSPRTSGNNEQFF. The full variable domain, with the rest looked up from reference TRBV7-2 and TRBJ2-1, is GAGVSQSPSNKVTEKGKDVELRCDPISGHTALYWYRQSLGQGLEFLIYFQGNSAPDKSGLPSDRFSAERTGGSVSTLTIQRTQQEDSAVYLCASSPRTSGNNEQFFGPGTRLTVL.

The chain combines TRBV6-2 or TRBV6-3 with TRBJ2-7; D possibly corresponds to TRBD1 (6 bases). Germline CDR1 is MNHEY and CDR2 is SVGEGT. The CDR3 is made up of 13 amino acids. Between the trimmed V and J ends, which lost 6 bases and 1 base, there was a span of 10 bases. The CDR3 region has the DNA TGTGCCAGCAGCCGAGACAGGTCCTACGAGCAGTACTTC. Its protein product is CASSRDRSYEQYF.

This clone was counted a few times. The CDR3 nucleotides read TGCGCCAGCAGCCAAGAGACCCGCAACTCTGGAAACACCATATATTTT. Translation gives CASSQETRNSGNTIYF. This chain joins TRBV4-1 and TRBJ1-3; D is unclear. The CDR3 is 16 residues long. The V end lost 0 bases, the J end lost 0 bases, and 9 bases lay between the germline ends. Looked up from germline, CDR1 is MGHRA and CDR2 is YSYEKL.

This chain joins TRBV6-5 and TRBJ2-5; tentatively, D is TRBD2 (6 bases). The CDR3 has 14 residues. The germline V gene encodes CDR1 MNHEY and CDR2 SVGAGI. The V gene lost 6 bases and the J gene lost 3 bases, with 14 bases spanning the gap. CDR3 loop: CASRREQSEETQYF. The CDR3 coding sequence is TGTGCCAGCAGGCGGGAACAATCGGAAGAGACCCAGTACTTC.

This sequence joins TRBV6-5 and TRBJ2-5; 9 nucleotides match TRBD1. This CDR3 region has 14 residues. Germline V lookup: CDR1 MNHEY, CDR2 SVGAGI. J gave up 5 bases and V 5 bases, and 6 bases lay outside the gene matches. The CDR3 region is CASSPTGGRETQYF. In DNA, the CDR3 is TGTGCCAGCAGTCCGACAGGGGGTAGGGAGACCCAGTACTTC.

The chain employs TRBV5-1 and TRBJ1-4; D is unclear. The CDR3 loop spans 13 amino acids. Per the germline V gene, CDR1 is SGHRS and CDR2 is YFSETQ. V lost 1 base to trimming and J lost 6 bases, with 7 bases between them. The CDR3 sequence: CASSLLGDEKLFF. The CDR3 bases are TGCGCCAGCAGCTTGCTTGGCGATGAAAAACTGTTTTTT.

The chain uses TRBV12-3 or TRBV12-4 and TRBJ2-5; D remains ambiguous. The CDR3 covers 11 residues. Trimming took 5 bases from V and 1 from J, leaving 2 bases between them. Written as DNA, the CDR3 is TGTGCCAGCAGTCCCCAAGAGACCCAGTACTTC. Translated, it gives CASSPQETQYF.

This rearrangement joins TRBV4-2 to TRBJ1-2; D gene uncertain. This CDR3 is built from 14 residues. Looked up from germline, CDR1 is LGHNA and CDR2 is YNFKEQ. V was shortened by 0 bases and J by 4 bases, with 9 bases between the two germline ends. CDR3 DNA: TGTGCCAGCAGCCAAGATCAGGTCCCCTATGGCTACACCTTC. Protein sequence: CASSQDQVPYGYTF.

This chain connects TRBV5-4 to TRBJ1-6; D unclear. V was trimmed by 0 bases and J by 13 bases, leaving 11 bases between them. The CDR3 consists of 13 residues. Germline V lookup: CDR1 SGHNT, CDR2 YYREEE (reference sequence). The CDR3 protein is CASSLDSSSPLHF. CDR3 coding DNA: TGTGCCAGCAGCTTGGATAGTTCAAGCCCCCTCCACTTT.

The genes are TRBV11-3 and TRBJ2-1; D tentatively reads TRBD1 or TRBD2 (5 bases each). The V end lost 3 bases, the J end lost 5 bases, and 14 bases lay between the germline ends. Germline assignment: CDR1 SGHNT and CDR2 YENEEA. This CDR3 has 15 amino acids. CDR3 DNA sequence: TGTGCCAGCAGCTTCGAGGGGCCCCCCAACAATGAGCAGTTCTTC. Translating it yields CASSFEGPPNNEQFF.

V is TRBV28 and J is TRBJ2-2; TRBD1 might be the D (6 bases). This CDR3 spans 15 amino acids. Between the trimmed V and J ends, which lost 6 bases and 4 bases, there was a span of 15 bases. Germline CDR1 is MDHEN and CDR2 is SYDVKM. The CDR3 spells CASSDGTWGTGELFF. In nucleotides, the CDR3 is TGTGCCAGCAGCGACGGGACATGGGGCACCGGGGAGCTGTTTTTT.

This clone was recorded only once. The CDR3: CASSLDSGNTIYF. CDR3 coding DNA: TGTGCCAGCAGCCTGGACTCTGGAAACACCATATATTTT. The rearrangement joins TRBV9 to TRBJ1-3; D gene ambiguous. The CDR3 is 13 residues long. Trimming cost V 4 bases and J 0 bases, with 5 bases left between them. In germline, CDR1 is SGDLS, CDR2 YYNGEE.

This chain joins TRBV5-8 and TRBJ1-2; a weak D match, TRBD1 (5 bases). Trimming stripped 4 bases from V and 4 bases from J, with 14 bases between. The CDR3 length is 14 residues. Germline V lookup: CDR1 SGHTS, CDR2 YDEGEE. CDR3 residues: CASSPWGGSYGYTF. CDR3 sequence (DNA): TGTGCCAGCAGCCCCTGGGGGGGGAGCTATGGCTACACCTTC. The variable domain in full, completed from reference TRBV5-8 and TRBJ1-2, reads EAGVTQSPTHLIKTRGQQATLRCSPISGHTSVYWYQQALGLGLQFLLWYDEGEERNRGNFPPRFSGRQFPNYSSELNVNALELEDSALYLCASSPWGGSYGYTFGSGTRLTVV.

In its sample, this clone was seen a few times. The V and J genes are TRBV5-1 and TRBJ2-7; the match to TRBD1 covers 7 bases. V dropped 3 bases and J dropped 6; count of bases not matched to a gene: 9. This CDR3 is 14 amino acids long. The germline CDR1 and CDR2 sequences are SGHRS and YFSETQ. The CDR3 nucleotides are TGCGCCAGCAGCTCCATAAGACAGGGTTCCGAGCAGTACTTC. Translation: CASSSIRQGSEQYF. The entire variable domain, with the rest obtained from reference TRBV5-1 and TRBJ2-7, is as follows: KAGVTQTPRYLIKTRGQQVTLSCSPISGHRSVSWYQQTPGQGLQFLFEYFSETQRNKGNFPGRFSGRQFSNSRSEMNVSTLELGDSALYLCASSSIRQGSEQYFGPGTRLTVT.

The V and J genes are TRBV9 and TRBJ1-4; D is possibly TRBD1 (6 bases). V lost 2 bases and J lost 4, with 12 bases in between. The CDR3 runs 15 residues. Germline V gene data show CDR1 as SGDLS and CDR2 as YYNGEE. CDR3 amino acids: CASSVQTGFNEKLFF. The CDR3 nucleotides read TGTGCCAGCAGCGTCCAGACAGGATTTAATGAAAAACTGTTTTTT.

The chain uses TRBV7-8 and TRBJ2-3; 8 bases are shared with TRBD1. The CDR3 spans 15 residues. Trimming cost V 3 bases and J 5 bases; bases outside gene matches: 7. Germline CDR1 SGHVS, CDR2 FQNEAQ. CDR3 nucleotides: TGTGCCAGCAGCTTCGGACAGGGCCCCGGAGATACGCAGTATTTT. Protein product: CASSFGQGPGDTQYF.

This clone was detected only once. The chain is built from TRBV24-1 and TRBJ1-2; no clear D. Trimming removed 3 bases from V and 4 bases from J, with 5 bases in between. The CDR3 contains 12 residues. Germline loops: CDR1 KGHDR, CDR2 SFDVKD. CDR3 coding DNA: TGTGCCACCAGTGATGGACCCTATGGCTACACCTTC. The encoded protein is CATSDGPYGYTF.